Below are 14 T cell receptor beta chains sequenced from a single sample in a study of T cells in Graves' hyperthyroidism and ophthalmopathy. RNA transcripts gave rise to amplified TCR beta CDR3 regions. The study used the HTBI primer set for a first-round RT-PCR of the TCR CDR3. In TCRdb, the multiplex PCR reads were re-called with MiXCR into one record per CDR3 protein. Among a few hundred thousand distinct CDR3 sequences listed, about 14% were seen once. Material for sequencing was blood. Every receptor here comes from a middle-aged woman with Graves' hyperthyroidism.

This clonotype was detected a few times. The rearrangement links TRBV27 to TRBJ2-7; 8 bases are shared with TRBD1. CDR3 length: 13 amino acids. Germline-derived CDR1 and CDR2 are MNHEY and SMNVEV (reference sequence). The V gene end was trimmed by 4 bases and the J gene end by 5 bases; junction bases not matched to a gene: 4. CDR3 nucleotide sequence: TGTGCCAGCAGTTCGAACAGGGGGAACGAGCAGTACTTC. This sequence encodes CASSSNRGNEQYF.

Only a few counts were recorded for this clonotype. The chain joins TRBV19 to TRBJ2-1; 8 bases map to TRBD2. Germline-derived CDR1 and CDR2 are LNHDA and SQIVND (reference sequence). Losses at the gene ends were 3 bases for V and 2 bases for J; bases not matched to a gene: 3. The CDR3 sequence is 15 residues long. Written as DNA, the CDR3 is TGTGCCAGTAGTATCAGAGCGGGGGCCTACAATGAGCAGTTCTTC. Translated, it gives CASSIRAGAYNEQFF. The complete variable domain, with remaining parts taken from reference TRBV19 and TRBJ2-1, reads DGGITQSPKYLFRKEGQNVTLSCEQNLNHDAMYWYRQDPGQGLRLIYYSQIVNDFQKGDIAEGYSVSREKKESFPLTVTSAQKNPTAFYLCASSIRAGAYNEQFFGPGTRLTVL.

The rearrangement uses TRBV15 and TRBJ2-7; D assignment may be TRBD1 or TRBD2 (5 bases each). The CDR3 is 15 residues long. From germline, CDR1 is LNHNV and CDR2 YYDKDF (reference sequence). The V end was cut by 7 bases, the J end by 6 bases, with 22 bases between. In DNA, the CDR3 is TGTGCCACCACCAGGCAGGGAGCAGGTCTCTTCGAGCAGTACTTC. This gives the protein CATTRQGAGLFEQYF.

This clonotype was recorded a few times. The CDR3 sequence is CATSEFGSLDTQYF. As DNA, the CDR3 is TGTGCCACCAGTGAGTTTGGGAGTCTCGATACGCAGTATTTT. The gene calls are TRBV24-1 and TRBJ2-3; D may be TRBD2 (5 bases). The CDR3 has 14 amino acids. CDR1 KGHDR and CDR2 SFDVKD come from the germline V gene. V lost 4 bases and J 6 bases, leaving 13 bases between the germline ends.

This clonotype was recorded at least ten times. The chain is built from TRBV6-1 and TRBJ2-7, with 14 bases identical to TRBD2. The CDR3 is made up of 15 amino acids. The V and J ends lost 2 bases and 6 bases, in that order; junction bases with no gene match: 3. CDR1 is MNHNS and CDR2 is SASEGT in the germline V gene. The DNA of the CDR3 is TGTGCCAGCAGTGAATTGGGACTAGCGGGAGTCGAGCAGTACTTC. It is translated as CASSELGLAGVEQYF.

The CDR3 reads CASSEGQTGADTQYF. CDR3 bases: TGTGCCAGCAGCGAAGGACAGACAGGCGCAGATACGCAGTATTTT. The V and J genes are TRBV7-9 and TRBJ2-3; tentative D call: TRBD1 (6 bases). CDR3 length equals 15 residues. Trimming cost V 5 bases and J 4 bases, with 16 bases left between them. Germline V gene sequence: CDR1 SEHNR, CDR2 FQNEAQ (reference sequence).

This clonotype was detected a few times. The chain links TRBV4-2 to TRBJ2-2; 14 bases are shared with TRBD2. CDR3 length: 16 residues. Trimming cost V 1 base and J 8 bases; bases outside gene matches: 3. Germline-derived CDR1 and CDR2 are LGHNA and YNFKEQ. In DNA, the CDR3 is TGTGCCAGCAGCCAAGCGGGACTAGCGGGAGAGGGGGAGCTGTTTTTT. Its translation is CASSQAGLAGEGELFF.

The chain employs TRBV29-1 and TRBJ2-2, with 8 bases aligning to TRBD1. J was trimmed by 0 bases and V by 4 bases; bases with no gene match: 4. Germline V gene lookup returns CDR1 SQVTM and CDR2 ANQGSEA. This CDR3 contains 15 residues. The CDR3 DNA follows: TGCAGCGTTGGGACAGGGACCCCGAACACCGGGGAGCTGTTTTTT. As protein: CSVGTGTPNTGELFF.

This chain connects TRBV11-2 to TRBJ1-2; tentatively, D is TRBD1 (5 bases). V lost 1 base to trimming and J lost 14 bases, with 17 bases between them. This CDR3 is 13 amino acids long. Per the germline V gene, CDR1 is SGHAT and CDR2 is FQNNGV. CDR3 loop: CASSLVGLGRSTF. DNA of the CDR3: TGTGCCAGCAGCTTAGTGGGTTTGGGACGATCGACCTTC.

This clonotype was observed at least ten times. V is TRBV18 and J is TRBJ2-5, with a weak D call TRBD2 (7 bases). The CDR3 has 15 residues. Germline loops: CDR1 KGHSH, CDR2 LQKENI. Trimming stripped 0 bases from V and 1 base from J, with 9 bases between. This CDR3 is CASSPPGGGQETQYF. The CDR3 nucleotides are TGTGCCAGCTCACCACCGGGAGGGGGCCAAGAGACCCAGTACTTC.

At least ten counts were recorded for this clonotype. The CDR3 nucleotides are TGTGCCAGCAGTTTTCGGGGGCAGCTTTACGAGCAGTACTTC. As protein: CASSFRGQLYEQYF. This chain joins TRBV12-3 or TRBV12-4 and TRBJ2-7; perhaps D is TRBD1 or TRBD2 (6 bases each). This CDR3 contains 14 residues. V lost 3 bases and J 4 bases, leaving 13 bases between the germline ends.

This clonotype was counted many times. V and J are TRBV3-1 and TRBJ1-1; 9 bases are shared with TRBD1. V shed 1 base, J shed 6 bases, and the junction held 6 bases outside the gene matches. Germline loops: CDR1 LGHDT, CDR2 YNNKEL (reference sequence). The CDR3 is 15 amino acids. The CDR3 DNA sequence: TGTGCCAGCAGCCAAGTAGCCGGGACAGGGTCTGAAGCTTTCTTT. Translating gives CASSQVAGTGSEAFF.

The chain recombines TRBV4-1 with TRBJ2-3, with D uncertain. The CDR3 totals 15 residues. The germline gives CDR1 MGHRA, CDR2 YSYEKL. Deletions cut 0 bases from V and 2 bases from J, with 9 bases between. The CDR3, as DNA: TGCGCCAGCAGCCAAGATCCACTTATCACAGATACGCAGTATTTT. This gives the protein CASSQDPLITDTQYF.

This clonotype was observed many times. The chain recombines TRBV9 with TRBJ2-2; D possibly corresponds to TRBD2 (6 bases). The CDR3 has 15 amino acids. Trimming took off 0 bases at V and 5 bases at J, with 11 bases between the two ends. Germline lookup yields CDR1 SGDLS and CDR2 YYNGEE. CDR3 loop: CASSVAGRETGELFF. In DNA, the CDR3 is TGTGCCAGCAGCGTAGCCGGGAGAGAGACCGGGGAGCTGTTTTTT.